These T cell receptor beta chains were read from a single sample in a study of T cells in tuberculosis. Clones were read by immunoSEQ multiplex PCR, and TCRdb kept only the in-frame ones, dropping some. The sample yields 20,000 to 25,000 clones, about 95% seen once. Sequenced sample: PBMCs. These receptors were collected from a donor aged 10-30 years with latent tuberculosis or without tuberculosis infection. Each CDR3 is given with its conserved first and last residue. Fields, in order: J gene, D gene, clone size, CDR3 length, V gene, CDR3 DNA, CDR3 protein. D genes are given only for firm matches. Size is omitted from some rows. Given values are once, few, many or a class for expanded clones.

J gene: TRBJ2-2
D gene: NA
clone size: NA
CDR3 length: 14
V gene: TRBV2
CDR3 DNA: TGTGCCAGCGCCCGACGGGAGAACACCGGGGAGCTGTTTTTT
CDR3 protein: CASARRENTGELFF

J gene: TRBJ1-6
D gene: NA
clone size: NA
CDR3 length: 14
V gene: TRBV5-1
CDR3 DNA: TGCGCCAGCAGCTTAACAGGGCCCAATTCACCCCTCCACTTT
CDR3 protein: CASSLTGPNSPLHF

J gene: TRBJ1-2
D gene: TRBD1
clone size: NA
CDR3 length: 17
V gene: TRBV4-1
CDR3 DNA: TGCGCCAGCAGCCAAGAGGGGGACAGGGAGCGGAGCTATGGCTACACCTTC
CDR3 protein: CASSQEGDRERSYGYTF

J gene: TRBJ2-2
D gene: TRBD2
clone size: NA
CDR3 length: 17
V gene: TRBV10-3
CDR3 DNA: TGTGCCATCAGCCACTTGTCGGCGGGGGTGGTGACCGGGGAGCTGTTTTTT
CDR3 protein: CAISHLSAGVVTGELFF

J gene: TRBJ2-5
D gene: NA
clone size: NA
CDR3 length: 15
V gene: TRBV5-1
CDR3 DNA: TGCGCCAGCAGTCGCGGGGGCCCCGCCCAAGAGACCCAGTACTTC
CDR3 protein: CASSRGGPAQETQYF

J gene: TRBJ2-5
D gene: NA
clone size: once
CDR3 length: 13
V gene: TRBV2
CDR3 DNA: TGTGCCAGCAAGTGGCGGAGCCAAGAGACCCAGTACTTC
CDR3 protein: CASKWRSQETQYF

J gene: TRBJ1-1
D gene: NA
clone size: NA
CDR3 length: 13
V gene: TRBV11-2
CDR3 DNA: TGTGCCAGCAGCTTAATAACGGGGAGTGAAGCTTTCTTT
CDR3 protein: CASSLITGSEAFF

J gene: TRBJ1-2
D gene: NA
clone size: NA
CDR3 length: 13
V gene: TRBV29-1
CDR3 DNA: TGCAGCGCCATACAGGGTACAGGCTATGGCTACACCTTC
CDR3 protein: CSAIQGTGYGYTF

J gene: TRBJ2-3
D gene: NA
clone size: NA
CDR3 length: 14
V gene: TRBV2
CDR3 DNA: TGTGCCAGCAGTGCGGACACGTTCCGGAATACGCAGTATTTT
CDR3 protein: CASSADTFRNTQYF

J gene: TRBJ1-6
D gene: TRBD1
clone size: NA
CDR3 length: 14
V gene: TRBV6-5
CDR3 DNA: TGTGCCAGCAGTTACTCCACAGGGGATTCACCCCTCCACTTT
CDR3 protein: CASSYSTGDSPLHF